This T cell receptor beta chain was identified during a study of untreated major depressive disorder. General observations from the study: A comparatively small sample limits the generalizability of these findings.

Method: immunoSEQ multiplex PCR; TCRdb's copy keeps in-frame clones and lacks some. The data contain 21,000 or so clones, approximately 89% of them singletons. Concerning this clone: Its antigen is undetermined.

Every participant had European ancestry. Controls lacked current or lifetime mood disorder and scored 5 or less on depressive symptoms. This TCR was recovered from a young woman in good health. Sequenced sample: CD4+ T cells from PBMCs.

The CDR3 sequence is CASSLVDRANEQFF. The CDR3 DNA is TGTGCCAGCAGCTTGGTAGACAGGGCGAATGAGCAGTTCTTC. This rearrangement joins TRBV5-8 to TRBJ2-1, with 7 bases identical to TRBD1. The V gene's germline CDR1 is SGHTS and CDR2 YDEGEE. The V gene end was trimmed by 0 bases and the J gene end by 7 bases; junction bases not matched to a gene: 4. The CDR3 extends over 14 amino acids.